The 30 T cell receptor beta chains reported below all come from one sample, sequenced in a study of T cells in Graves' hyperthyroidism and ophthalmopathy. The TCR beta CDR3 regions underwent amplification using RNA transcripts as the source. A first-round RT-PCR of the TCR CDR3 used the HTBI primer set. A single record per CDR3 protein comes from TCRdb applying MiXCR to the multiplex PCR reads. The table shows approximately 600,000 distinct CDR3 sequences, with 20% to 25% occurring only once. Input material: blood. All receptors come from a young man with Graves' ophthalmopathy.

The chain is built from TRBV6-1 and TRBJ1-2; TRBD1 matches at 7 bases. The junction had 2 bases not matched to a gene; V was cut back by 7 bases and J by 6 bases. CDR1 is MNHNS, CDR2 SASEGT, per germline. This CDR3 is 11 amino acids long. CDR3 sequence (DNA): TGTGCCAGCATCGACAGGGATGGCTACACCTTC. Translated, it gives CASIDRDGYTF.

This clonotype was seen a few times. This rearrangement joins TRBV15 to TRBJ1-1; D is ambiguous. V was trimmed by 3 bases and J by 5 bases, leaving 13 bases between them. This CDR3 has 14 residues. The germline CDR1 and CDR2 sequences are LNHNV and YYDKDF (reference sequence). Here the CDR3 DNA reads TGTGCCACCAGCAGGAAGCAGGAGGAGACTGAAGCTTTCTTT. It specifies CATSRKQEETEAFF. Drawing the rest from reference TRBV15 and TRBJ1-1, the complete variable domain is DAMVIQNPRYQVTQFGKPVTLSCSQTLNHNVMYWYQQKSSQAPKLLFHYYDKDFNNEADTPDNFQSRRPNTSFCFLDIRSPGLGDTAMYLCATSRKQEETEAFFGQGTRLTVV.

The CDR3: CASSLTTEETQYF. The CDR3 DNA is TGTGCCAGCAGCTTGACCACAGAAGAGACCCAGTACTTC. The rearrangement joins TRBV5-6 to TRBJ2-5; D is undetermined. V gave up 1 base and J gave up 3 bases, with 7 bases separating them. The V gene's germline CDR1 is SGHDT and CDR2 YYEEEE. The CDR3 loop spans 13 amino acids.

This clonotype was counted a single time. A much larger clone differs from this one at a single base, so this may be a read error. The rearrangement joins TRBV7-2 to TRBJ2-1; no reliable D call. CDR3 length: 15 amino acids. Germline CDR1 SGHTA, CDR2 FQGNSA. This CDR3 is CASSLVQSFYNEQSF. CDR3 in DNA: TGTGCCAGCAGCTTAGTACAATCCTTTTACAATGAGCAGTCCTTC.

This clonotype occurred many times. The chain couples TRBV28 to TRBJ2-7; D may be TRBD1 or TRBD2 (6 bases each). Trimming shortened V by 2 bases and J by 1 base, and 9 bases separated the two germline ends. Germline V gene sequence: CDR1 MDHEN, CDR2 SYDVKM. The CDR3 loop spans 14 amino acids. Here the CDR3 reads CASSLQGRSYEQYF. The CDR3 bases are TGTGCCAGCAGTTTACAGGGGAGGTCCTACGAGCAGTACTTC.

The chain combines TRBV19 with TRBJ1-5; D gene uncertain. The CDR3 totals 15 residues. V lost 7 bases to trimming and J lost 6 bases, with 19 bases between them. Germline CDR1 is LNHDA and CDR2 is SQIVND (reference sequence). The CDR3 DNA follows: TGTGCCAGTAATTACCCTCGGGGAACGGGTCAGCCCCAGCATTTT. The encoded protein is CASNYPRGTGQPQHF.

This clonotype came up a few times. The junction and the germline gene differ at one end; a read error may be behind it. This chain links TRBV18 with TRBJ2-2; maybe TRBD2 (6 bases). The CDR3 is 15 amino acids. The V gene's germline CDR1 is KGHSH and CDR2 LQKENI. CDR3: CASSPAGPNTGELFF. The CDR3 nucleotides read TGTGCCAGCTCACCGGCGGGACCGAATACCGGGGAGCTGTTTTTT. Full variable domain (remainder filled in from reference TRBV18 and TRBJ2-2): NAGVMQNPRHLVRRRGQEARLRCSPMKGHSHVYWYRQLPEEGLKFMVYLQKENIIDESGMPKERFSAEFPKEGPSILRIQQVVRGDSAAYFCASSPAGPNTGELFFGEGSRLTVL.

Many counts were recorded for this clonotype. The J gene is TRBJ1-1, the V gene TRBV27; D is undetermined. CDR3 size: 13 residues. The ends were cut back, 6 bases at V and 1 base at J, with 9 bases in the middle. Germline V gene sequence: CDR1 MNHEY, CDR2 SMNVEV (reference sequence). The CDR3 DNA reads TGTGCCAGCAGGGCGGTCGGGAACACTGAAGCTTTCTTT. The encoded protein is CASRAVGNTEAFF.

The rearrangement joins TRBV5-1 to TRBJ1-2, with D unclear. The germline V gene has CDR1 SGHRS and CDR2 YFSETQ. Trimming pared 0 bases from V and 4 bases from J, leaving 13 bases between. The CDR3 has 15 amino acids. The CDR3 sequence is CASSLVGYGRYGYTF. For the CDR3, the DNA is TGCGCCAGCAGCTTGGTGGGATACGGCCGCTATGGCTACACCTTC.

This clonotype was seen more than once but under ten times. The chain joins TRBV5-1 to TRBJ2-1; D remains unclear. The CDR3 has 13 amino acids. Trimming removed 1 base at V and 6 bases at J, with 8 bases between. Germline values: CDR1 SGHRS, CDR2 YFSETQ. The CDR3 reads CASSLFLGNEQFF. Written as DNA, the CDR3 is TGCGCCAGCAGCTTGTTCTTAGGCAATGAGCAGTTCTTC.

The chain joins TRBV5-6 to TRBJ1-4; D gene unclear. CDR1 and CDR2 from the germline V gene are SGHDT and YYEEEE. V dropped 8 bases and J dropped 2 bases, with 13 bases sitting between them. The CDR3 contains 14 residues. The CDR3 spells CASGPAGTNEKLFF. DNA for the CDR3: TGTGCCAGTGGCCCAGCGGGTACTAATGAAAAACTGTTTTTT.

To note about this clonotype: The junction shows a germline mismatch at one end, possibly a read error. The chain is built from TRBV12-3 or TRBV12-4 and TRBJ2-5, with D tentatively TRBD2 (5 bases). CDR3 length: 16 amino acids. The CDR3 DNA reads TGTGCCTGCAGTTTAGCGCCCGGGATCGGTCGGGAGACCCAGTACTTC. Translation gives CACSLAPGIGRETQYF.

This clonotype has a handful of counts. V usage is TRBV20-1 and J usage is TRBJ1-5; 7 bases match TRBD1. The CDR3 extends over 13 amino acids. The V gene end was trimmed by 3 bases and the J gene end by 4 bases; junction bases not matched to a gene: 3. In germline, CDR1 is DFQATT, CDR2 SNEGSKA (reference sequence). Here the CDR3 reads CSARIQGNQPQHF. The CDR3 coding sequence is TGCAGTGCTAGGATACAGGGGAATCAGCCCCAGCATTTT.

The chain employs TRBV20-1 and TRBJ1-1; 9 nucleotides match TRBD1. The CDR3 covers 23 residues. J was trimmed by 0 bases and V by 0 bases; bases with no gene match: 26. The germline CDR1 and CDR2 sequences are DFQATT and SNEGSKA (reference sequence). CDR3 sequence reads: CSARDEEGRGRDRAVLMNTEAFF. CDR3 coding DNA: TGCAGTGCTAGAGATGAGGAGGGACGAGGCAGGGACAGGGCCGTCCTCATGAACACTGAAGCTTTCTTT.

The chain uses TRBV12-3 or TRBV12-4 and TRBJ2-1; 16 bases map to TRBD2. CDR3 length: 16 residues. V shed 5 bases, J shed 9 bases, and the junction held 7 bases outside the gene matches. The CDR3 DNA is TGTGCCAGCAGTGGGACTAGCGGGAGGGCCTATGTTGAGCAGTTCTTC. This gives the protein CASSGTSGRAYVEQFF.

The chain uses TRBV7-9 and TRBJ1-6; 7 bases map to TRBD1. The CDR3 covers 14 residues. Germline lookup yields CDR1 SEHNR and CDR2 FQNEAQ (reference sequence). Germline trimming cut 5 bases from V and 7 bases from J; bases unmatched to any gene: 5. CDR3 sequence: CASSRDSRNSPLHF. As DNA, the CDR3 is TGTGCCAGCAGCCGGGACAGTCGAAATTCACCCCTCCACTTT.

This clonotype was counted many times. The chain links TRBV12-3 or TRBV12-4 to TRBJ1-1; 7 nucleotides agree with TRBD1. Trimming took 8 bases from V and 4 from J; bases not matched to a gene: 7. The CDR3 consists of 13 residues. The CDR3 region has the DNA TGTGCCAGCGACAGGGATAAAAGCACTGAAGCTTTCTTT. It codes for CASDRDKSTEAFF.

This clonotype appeared a few times. The CDR3 protein is CASSDAGYSNQPQHF. The CDR3 nucleotides are TGTGCCAGCAGTGACGCAGGGTATAGCAATCAGCCCCAGCATTTT. The chain has TRBV28 and TRBJ1-5; the D gene is possibly TRBD1 (5 bases). V was trimmed by 5 bases and J by 0 bases, leaving 11 bases between them. Germline V gene sequence: CDR1 MDHEN, CDR2 SYDVKM. The CDR3 has 15 residues.

V gene TRBV7-9 combines with J gene TRBJ2-7, with D unresolved. This CDR3 is 13 amino acids long. Germline V CDR1 and CDR2: SEHNR, FQNEAQ (reference sequence). Trimming cost V 3 bases and J 2 bases, with 8 bases left between them. The CDR3 loop reads CASSFDFTYEQYF. CDR3 bases: TGTGCCAGCAGCTTTGACTTTACCTACGAGCAGTACTTC. The entire variable domain, with the rest obtained from reference TRBV7-9 and TRBJ2-7, is as follows: DTGVSQNPRHKITKRGQNVTFRCDPISEHNRLYWYRQTLGQGPEFLTYFQNEAQLEKSRLLSDRFSAERPKGSFSTLEIQRTEQGDSAMYLCASSFDFTYEQYFGPGTRLTVT.

This clonotype was counted only a few times. This chain connects TRBV9 to TRBJ2-1; a weak D match, TRBD2 (7 bases). CDR3 length: 20 residues. Per the germline V gene, CDR1 is SGDLS and CDR2 is YYNGEE. V lost 3 bases to trimming and J lost 5 bases, with 30 bases between them. Here the CDR3 reads CASSAGADLWRELRHNEQFF. The CDR3 DNA reads TGTGCCAGCAGCGCGGGGGCTGACTTGTGGCGGGAGCTCCGCCACAATGAGCAGTTCTTC.

On this clonotype: A read error may produce the germline difference seen at one junction end. The CDR3: CVSSPGTSGSNEQFF. Here the CDR3 DNA reads TGTGTCAGCAGTCCGGGGACTAGCGGGAGTAATGAGCAGTTCTTC. The rearrangement joins TRBV27 to TRBJ2-1; 14 bases are shared with TRBD2. CDR1 and CDR2 from the germline V gene are MNHEY and SMNVEV (reference sequence). There are 15 residues in the CDR3.

The chain links TRBV7-9 to TRBJ2-3, with a tentative D call TRBD2 (5 bases). Trimming pared 1 base from V and 4 bases from J, leaving 12 bases between. Germline-derived CDR1 and CDR2 are SEHNR and FQNEAQ (reference sequence). This CDR3 contains 15 residues. This chain's CDR3 is CASSLESGLSDTQYF. DNA of the CDR3: TGTGCCAGCAGCTTAGAGTCGGGGTTATCAGATACGCAGTATTTT.

In this sample, this clonotype turned up many times. The V gene is TRBV7-2, the J gene TRBJ2-7, with no clear D. There are 14 residues in the CDR3. Germline lookup yields CDR1 SGHTA and CDR2 FQGNSA. V was pared by 1 base and J by 1 base, with 8 bases between. The CDR3 reads CASSLVLDSYEQYF. Here the CDR3 DNA reads TGTGCCAGCAGCTTAGTCCTTGATTCCTACGAGCAGTACTTC.

This clonotype has only a few counts. CDR3: CASSFEAGTSYNEQFF. CDR3 sequence (DNA): TGTGCCAGCAGCTTCGAGGCGGGAACCTCCTACAATGAGCAGTTCTTC. V usage is TRBV7-2 and J usage is TRBJ2-1; TRBD2 is a possible D gene (6 bases). Germline values: CDR1 SGHTA, CDR2 FQGNSA. Trimming left V 3 bases short and J 0 bases short, with 12 bases between. The CDR3 is 16 amino acids.

This chain links TRBV6-1 with TRBJ2-5; D unresolved. The V end was cut by 2 bases, the J end by 9 bases, with 16 bases between. The germline gives CDR1 MNHNS, CDR2 SASEGT. This CDR3 comprises 14 residues. The CDR3 bases are TGTGCCAGCAGTGAATTATCAAGCGTATTGGCCCAGTACTTC. Translating gives CASSELSSVLAQYF.

This CDR3 is CAWSVVGQSGYTF. The CDR3 DNA reads as TGTGCCTGGAGTGTGGTCGGACAGAGCGGCTACACCTTC. The genes are TRBV30 and TRBJ1-2; tentatively, D is TRBD1 (6 bases). The V end lost 0 bases, the J end lost 8 bases, and 13 bases lay between the germline ends. The CDR3 extends over 13 amino acids. The V gene's germline CDR1 is GTSNPN and CDR2 SVGIG (reference sequence).

Ten or more counts support this clonotype. The chain carries TRBV6-5 and TRBJ2-2; D not certain. V was cut by 0 bases and J by 2 bases, with 7 bases left in between. The CDR3 length is 15 residues. In germline, CDR1 is MNHEY, CDR2 SVGAGI. CDR3 region: CASSYSDVNTGELFF. CDR3 in DNA: TGTGCCAGCAGTTACTCTGACGTTAACACCGGGGAGCTGTTTTTT.

The rearrangement links TRBV6-1 to TRBJ1-2; D is perhaps TRBD1 (6 bases). V was cut by 4 bases and J by 2 bases, with 14 bases left in between. Looked up from germline, CDR1 is MNHNS and CDR2 is SASEGT. This CDR3 is 15 amino acids long. The CDR3 loop reads CASSGQVGGNYGYTF. The CDR3 nucleotides read TGTGCCAGCAGTGGACAGGTTGGGGGAAACTATGGCTACACCTTC.

The table lists this clonotype with a few counts. V is TRBV6-1 and J is TRBJ2-5, with TRBD2 as a possible D gene (5 bases). The ends were cut back, 8 bases at V and 5 bases at J, with 15 bases in the middle. The CDR3 covers 13 residues. CDR1 is MNHNS and CDR2 is SASEGT in the germline V gene. CDR3 sequence (DNA): TGTGCCAGCCGGGAAGTGGGCGGGGAGACCCAGTACTTC. This sequence encodes CASREVGGETQYF.

A word on this clonotype: Likely a read error: the CDR3 ends without its conserved phenylalanine or tryptophan. The rearrangement links TRBV5-6 to TRBJ2-7, with 7 positions matching TRBD2. From germline, CDR1 is SGHDT and CDR2 YYEEEE. Trimming cost V 0 bases and J 3 bases; bases outside gene matches: 9. The CDR3 is 16 amino acids. CDR3 protein: CASSLAFAGRGYEQYL. The DNA of the CDR3 is TGTGCCAGCAGCTTGGCCTTCGCAGGGAGGGGCTACGAGCAGTACCTC.